This TCR beta chain derives from a study of beta chain features in type 1 diabetes. There are 15 residues in the CDR3. V lost 5 bases to trimming and J lost 1 base, with 9 bases between them. The germline CDR1 and CDR2 sequences are LGHNA and YSLEER. Sorting of CD4+ naive, central memory, regulatory and stem cell-like memory cells was performed via CD45RO/CCR7/CD25/CD127/CD95/CD27. This clone was counted between two and nine times. Its antigen is currently unknown. Expressed TCRB transcripts were sequenced because the isolated RNA had all been reverse transcribed beforehand. The assay was immunoSEQ multiplex PCR, and TCRdb's table has in-frame clones only and misses some. The sample records approximately 600,000 clones, around 11% being singletons. Points from the study as a whole: In all four CD4+ subsets, TCRB CDR3 length was significantly, moderately reduced in type 1 diabetes.

The sequenced sample was naive CD4+ T cells from blood. This TCR derives from a man younger than 45 with type 1 diabetes. V usage is TRBV4-3 and J usage is TRBJ2-6; possibly TRBD2 for D (5 bases). Here the CDR3 DNA reads TGCGCCAGCAGCTTGGGAGAGTCTGGGGCCAACGTCCTGACTTTC. This codes for CASSLGESGANVLTF.